The 23 T cell receptor beta chains listed next were all sequenced from one sample in a study of T cells after yellow fever vaccination. TCRdb called the 5' RACE reads again in MiXCR, with one record for every CDR3 protein. The sample carries around 310,000 distinct CDR3 sequences, roughly 9.4% recorded once. Sequencing used PBMCs, obtained on the day of the first yellow fever vaccination. The receptor source for this set is a man younger than 30 who received the YFV17D yellow fever vaccine.

This chain links TRBV12-3 or TRBV12-4 with TRBJ1-1; D ambiguous. The CDR3 extends over 12 amino acids. Trimming removed 3 bases from V and 6 bases from J, with 8 bases in between. The CDR3 sequence is CASSFTVAEAFF. The CDR3 coding sequence is TGTGCCAGCAGTTTCACGGTTGCTGAAGCTTTCTTT.

V and J are TRBV3-1 and TRBJ2-4; 7 nucleotides match TRBD2. V shed 3 bases, J shed 6 bases, and the junction held 5 bases outside the gene matches. The germline V gene encodes CDR1 LGHDT and CDR2 YNNKEL (reference sequence). The CDR3 is 14 residues long. The CDR3 nucleotides are TGTGCCAGCAGCCAGCAGGGACTAAGAAACATTCAGTACTTC. Translation: CASSQQGLRNIQYF.

This sequence joins TRBV10-3 and TRBJ1-1; TRBD1 aligns across 7 bases. With V trimmed by 11 bases and J by 3 bases, 9 bases remained unmatched. The CDR3 totals 13 residues. The germline gives CDR1 ENHRY, CDR2 SYGVKD. CDR3 sequence (DNA): TGTGCCGCAACGACAGGGCTGGACACTGAAGCTTTCTTT. As protein: CAATTGLDTEAFF.

The sample holds many counts of this clonotype. The V gene is TRBV5-1, the J gene TRBJ2-7; D may match TRBD1 or TRBD2 (6 bases each). From germline, CDR1 is SGHRS and CDR2 YFSETQ. The CDR3 totals 15 residues. V gave up 5 bases and J gave up 7 bases, with 22 bases separating them. The CDR3 region is CASRIARGRRREQYV. In DNA, the CDR3 is TGCGCCAGCAGGATTGCCCGGGGGCGACGCAGAGAGCAGTACGTC.

This clonotype showed up just a few times. This chain links TRBV5-1 with TRBJ2-2; the D gene is possibly TRBD2 (5 bases). Trimming stripped 2 bases from V and 8 bases from J, with 19 bases between. CDR1 and CDR2 (germline): SGHRS, YFSETQ. This CDR3 is 16 amino acids long. DNA for the CDR3: TGCGCCAGCAGCTTAATCGAGAGCCTACCGGGAGGGGAGCTGTTTTTT. It specifies CASSLIESLPGGELFF.

This chain joins TRBV20-1 and TRBJ2-6, with D unclear. The CDR3 is made up of 14 amino acids. V gave up 0 bases and J gave up 0 bases, with 3 bases separating them. Germline-derived CDR1 and CDR2 are DFQATT and SNEGSKA (reference sequence). CDR3 DNA sequence: TGCAGTGCTAGAGATCACTCTGGGGCCAACGTCCTGACTTTC. It codes for CSARDHSGANVLTF.

The chain carries TRBV7-2 and TRBJ1-1, with D perhaps TRBD1 (6 bases). Trimming left V 5 bases short and J 1 base short, with 11 bases between. From germline, CDR1 is SGHTA and CDR2 FQGNSA. The CDR3 spans 14 residues. The CDR3 DNA reads as TGTGCCAGCAGCCCGGGACAATGGAACACTGAAGCTTTCTTT. Its translation: CASSPGQWNTEAFF. The entire variable domain, with the rest obtained from reference TRBV7-2 and TRBJ1-1, is as follows: GAGVSQSPSNKVTEKGKDVELRCDPISGHTALYWYRQSLGQGLEFLIYFQGNSAPDKSGLPSDRFSAERTGGSVSTLTIQRTQQEDSAVYLCASSPGQWNTEAFFGQGTRLTVV.

V is TRBV5-1 and J is TRBJ2-6; D call uncertain. CDR1 and CDR2 from the germline V gene are SGHRS and YFSETQ. The germline V and J ends were trimmed by 0 bases and 1 base, with 8 bases remaining between them. This CDR3 spans 16 amino acids. The CDR3, as DNA: TGCGCCAGCAGCTTGGTGGGCCTTTCTGGGGCCAACGTCCTGACTTTC. Translating it yields CASSLVGLSGANVLTF.

The gene calls are TRBV12-3 or TRBV12-4 and TRBJ1-1; 7 bases agree with TRBD1. There are 13 residues in the CDR3. Germline trimming cut 11 bases from V and 1 base from J; bases unmatched to any gene: 7. The CDR3, as DNA: TGTGCCTGCCGGGGACAGCCGAACACTGAAGCTTTCTTT. This sequence encodes CACRGQPNTEAFF.

This clonotype appeared a few times. The chain is built from TRBV24-1 and TRBJ1-1; 9 bases line up with TRBD1. Germline values: CDR1 KGHDR, CDR2 SFDVKD. V shed 4 bases, J shed 4 bases, and the junction held 3 bases outside the gene matches. The CDR3 has 14 amino acids. This chain's CDR3 is CATSEWTGATEAFF. DNA of the CDR3: TGTGCCACCAGTGAGTGGACAGGGGCCACTGAAGCTTTCTTT.

This clonotype was counted ten times or more. The chain links TRBV20-1 to TRBJ2-1, with D perhaps assigned TRBD1 or TRBD2 (7 bases each). Germline V lookup: CDR1 DFQATT, CDR2 SNEGSKA (reference sequence). V was pared by 6 bases and J by 0 bases, with 18 bases between. The CDR3 sequence is 16 residues long. The CDR3 loop is CSAAPGGGRSYNEQFF. The CDR3 DNA reads as TGCAGTGCCGCACCAGGGGGGGGCCGCTCCTACAATGAGCAGTTCTTC.

Worth noting for this clonotype: Being one base from a much bigger clone, this may be a read error. V and J are TRBV29-1 and TRBJ2-3; D is perhaps TRBD1 (6 bases). CDR1 and CDR2 from the germline V gene are SQVTM and ANQGSEA. CDR3 length: 15 amino acids. The V end lost 7 bases, the J end lost 1 base, and 18 bases lay between the germline ends. CDR3 nucleotide sequence: TGCAGCGCAACCGGACTGGACAGAGGCACAGATACGCAGTATTTT. Its protein is CSATGLDRGTDTQYF.

This clonotype was seen ten or more times. The CDR3, as DNA: TGCAGTGCTAGACAGTGGGGAAGCAATCAGCCCCAGCATTTT. This codes for CSARQWGSNQPQHF. The chain carries TRBV20-1 and TRBJ1-5; no clear D gene. Germline values: CDR1 DFQATT, CDR2 SNEGSKA (reference sequence). The CDR3 length is 14 residues. With 2 bases removed from V and 1 base from J, the gap between germline ends came to 9 bases.

The chain employs TRBV20-1 and TRBJ2-1; tentative D call: TRBD2 (6 bases). Per germline, CDR1 DFQATT and CDR2 SNEGSKA (reference sequence). This CDR3 contains 15 residues. The ends were cut back, 1 base at V and 4 bases at J, with 14 bases in the middle. The CDR3 loop is CSARVRVGGYNEQFF. The CDR3 coding sequence is TGCAGTGCTAGAGTACGGGTTGGGGGGTACAATGAGCAGTTCTTC.

In regard to this clonotype: One end of the junction does not line up with germline, which may come from a read error. The gene calls are TRBV7-9 and TRBJ2-3; D gene uncertain. Looked up from germline, CDR1 is SEHNR and CDR2 is FQNEAQ (reference sequence). CDR3 size: 11 residues. The CDR3 sequence: CASSLPLGLHF. CDR3 coding DNA: TGTGCCAGCAGCTTACCATTAGGGCTGCATTTT.

Only a few counts were recorded for this clonotype. This sequence joins TRBV12-3 or TRBV12-4 and TRBJ1-3; tentative D call: TRBD1 (5 bases). The CDR3 consists of 14 residues. Trimming left V 3 bases short and J 0 bases short, with 6 bases between. DNA for the CDR3: TGTGCCAGCAGTTTCGACAGCTCTGGAAACACCATATATTTT. It encodes CASSFDSSGNTIYF.

This clonotype has more than one count but fewer than ten. V gene TRBV9 combines with J gene TRBJ2-6, with D unclear. Deletions cut 0 bases from V and 4 bases from J, with 8 bases between. CDR3 length equals 15 residues. The germline CDR1 and CDR2 sequences are SGDLS and YYNGEE. The CDR3 coding sequence is TGTGCCAGCAGCGTAGGAGGTACCGGGGCCAACGTCCTGACTTTC. Translated, it gives CASSVGGTGANVLTF.

This clonotype was found many times. The rearrangement uses TRBV4-2 and TRBJ1-5, with 7 positions matching TRBD1. Germline values: CDR1 LGHNA, CDR2 YNFKEQ. CDR3 length: 15 amino acids. V was clipped by 2 bases and J by 3 bases; unmatched bases: 4. CDR3 sequence (DNA): TGTGCCAGCAGCCAAAGGGACAGCCACAATCAGCCCCAGCATTTT. This encodes CASSQRDSHNQPQHF.

A few counts support this clonotype. It is likely a read error, because the conserved phenylalanine at the end of the CDR3 is missing. It is unclear where the CDR3 begins or ends on the DNA, so no DNA is shown, and the CDR3 is as TCRdb lists it. This sequence joins TRBV10-3 and TRBJ2-7; TRBD1, as called in the table, went unchecked against the DNA. The germline gives CDR1 ENHRY, CDR2 SYGVKD. Counting both end residues, the CDR3 totals 15 amino acids. The CDR3 loop is CAISESDRGRRALWY.

This clonotype was seen only a few times. The chain uses TRBV6-5 and TRBJ2-7; 7 bases align to TRBD1. This CDR3 contains 14 residues. CDR1 is MNHEY and CDR2 is SVGAGI in the germline V gene. V shed 3 bases and J 5 bases; nucleotides not matched to a gene: 7. For the CDR3, the DNA is TGTGCCAGCAGTTATTTGACAGGGTCTCACGAGCAGTACGTC. Translated, it gives CASSYLTGSHEQYV.

This clonotype was seen more than once but under ten times. The V call is TRBV7-8, the J call TRBJ2-5; 14 positions match TRBD2. V lost 5 bases and J lost 2; bases outside the gene matches: 4. This CDR3 is 16 amino acids long. From germline, CDR1 is SGHVS and CDR2 FQNEAQ. Here the CDR3 reads CASSLRLAGGQETQYF. In DNA form, the CDR3 reads TGTGCCAGCAGCCTCCGACTAGCGGGGGGGCAAGAGACCCAGTACTTC.

This clonotype has at least ten counts. This chain connects TRBV10-3 to TRBJ2-1; 11 bases line up with TRBD2. This CDR3 region has 18 residues. Germline lookup yields CDR1 ENHRY and CDR2 SYGVKD. Germline trimming cut 7 bases from V and 1 base from J; bases unmatched to any gene: 12. The CDR3 region has the DNA TGTGCCATCAAGGGCCCTAGCGGGGGGCGACTTTCCTACAATGAGCAGTTCTTC. This gives the protein CAIKGPSGGRLSYNEQFF.

This chain links TRBV4-2 with TRBJ2-5; no reliable D call. Looked up from germline, CDR1 is LGHNA and CDR2 is YNFKEQ. CDR3 size: 17 residues. Deletions cut 0 bases from V and 1 base from J, with 15 bases between. CDR3 residues: CASSQETAARFQETQYF. The CDR3, as DNA: TGTGCCAGCAGCCAAGAAACGGCCGCCAGATTCCAAGAGACCCAGTACTTC.